Listed below are T cell receptor beta chains from one sample, sequenced in a study of blood T cell repertoires in COVID-19. The protocol was immunoSEQ multiplex PCR, while the TCRdb copy is restricted to in-frame clones and leaves out a portion. The sample carries 210,000 or so clones, 70% to 90% recorded once. The material sequenced was peripheral blood. Receptor source: a man aged 50 to 59 with COVID-19, enrolled during active disease. Each CDR3 is given without its conserved first and last residue. Size values are once, few and many counts, or a class for expanded clones, and some rows have none.

v_call	j_call	clone_size	cdr3_aa
TRBV5-1	TRBJ2-3	-	ASSLVAGYTDTQY
TRBV30	TRBJ1-6	once	AWTAGSYNSPLH
TRBV5-4	TRBJ1-2	-	ASSLGRGGPNYGYT
TRBV27	TRBJ2-7	-	ASSFRGEQY
TRBV2	TRBJ1-4	-	ASNRDRDEKLF
TRBV6-5	TRBJ2-1	-	ASSSPAGGINEQF
TRBV24-1	TRBJ2-3	-	ATRRGLAADTQY
TRBV2	TRBJ2-7	-	ASSAHKSYEQY
TRBV28	TRBJ1-1	-	ASSSTGDPTMNTEAF
TRBV7-3	TRBJ2-1	-	ASGWTGNEQF
TRBV7-9	TRBJ2-3	-	ASSLGTSPTDTQY
TRBV7-8	TRBJ2-1	-	ASSRSQGEVYNEQF
TRBV5-1	TRBJ2-2	-	ASSLARWRQANTGELF
TRBV19	TRBJ1-1	few	ASSRQGVKVSEAF
TRBV12-3/TRBV12-4	TRBJ1-1	few	ASSRQFTEAF
TRBV3-1/TRBV3-2	TRBJ2-2	-	ASSQDPPLAGWGELF
TRBV5-1	TRBJ1-4	-	ASSLGGVGEKLF
TRBV7-9	TRBJ2-7	-	ASSFGTGTYEQY
TRBV19	TRBJ1-3	-	ASIKDRGGNTIY
TRBV2	TRBJ1-1	-	ASSQIREGTEAF
TRBV5-1	TRBJ1-1	-	ASSLGQGFATEAF
TRBV11-2	TRBJ2-2	-	ASSLGSGVTGELF
TRBV4-2	TRBJ2-1	-	ASSHSGGAFYNEQF